This passage covers 4 T cell receptor beta chains from one sample sequenced in a study of shared clonotypes between healthy human individuals. Assay used: immunoSEQ multiplex PCR; TCRdb lists only in-frame clones, some missing. The sample has over a million clones; roughly 74% are singletons. The sample consisted of memory CD4+ T cells from PBMCs. Stated subset: CD45RA-negative fraction. These receptors were obtained from a young man in good health. Some clones in this sample may be carry-over from other donors' samples.

The chain couples TRBV10-3 to TRBJ2-1; possibly TRBD1 for D (5 bases). Germline V gene data show CDR1 as ENHRY and CDR2 as SYGVKD. V was pared by 3 bases and J by 8 bases, with 17 bases between. There are 15 residues in the CDR3. The CDR3 here is CAISEGVESIDEQFF. CDR3 coding DNA: TGTGCCATCAGTGAAGGGGTAGAATCTATCGATGAGCAGTTCTTC.

This clone has a handful of counts. CDR3 coding DNA: TGCGCCAGCAGCCGAGCGGGACTAGCGGGCGACCAAGAGACCCAGTACTTC. Amino acid sequence: CASSRAGLAGDQETQYF. This sequence joins TRBV5-1 and TRBJ2-5; 12 positions match TRBD2. In germline, CDR1 is SGHRS, CDR2 YFSETQ. The CDR3 covers 17 residues. Unmatched junction bases numbered 7, after V lost 4 bases and J lost 0 bases.

The chain combines TRBV5-4 with TRBJ2-4; D gene uncertain. The CDR3 is 16 amino acids. V gave up 4 bases and J gave up 1 base, with 15 bases separating them. In germline, CDR1 is SGHNT, CDR2 YYREEE (reference sequence). In DNA, the CDR3 is TGTGCCAGCAGCCAAGGTGGTCGCAGGGCCAAAAACATTCAGTACTTC. Protein sequence: CASSQGGRRAKNIQYF.

This clone was counted many times. The chain couples TRBV28 to TRBJ1-5; weak D call: TRBD1 (5 bases). Germline V gives CDR1 MDHEN, CDR2 SYDVKM. Trimming cost V 3 bases and J 7 bases, with 13 bases left between them. There are 14 residues in the CDR3. The CDR3 DNA reads as TGTGCCAGCAGTTTCTCCGGGGCCACACAGCCCCAGCATTTT. Amino acids: CASSFSGATQPQHF. Complete variable domain (other parts from reference TRBV28 and TRBJ1-5): DVKVTQSSRYLVKRTGEKVFLECVQDMDHENMFWYRQDPGLGLRLIYFSYDVKMKEKGDIPEGYSVSREKKERFSLILESASTNQTSMYLCASSFSGATQPQHFGDGTRLSIL.